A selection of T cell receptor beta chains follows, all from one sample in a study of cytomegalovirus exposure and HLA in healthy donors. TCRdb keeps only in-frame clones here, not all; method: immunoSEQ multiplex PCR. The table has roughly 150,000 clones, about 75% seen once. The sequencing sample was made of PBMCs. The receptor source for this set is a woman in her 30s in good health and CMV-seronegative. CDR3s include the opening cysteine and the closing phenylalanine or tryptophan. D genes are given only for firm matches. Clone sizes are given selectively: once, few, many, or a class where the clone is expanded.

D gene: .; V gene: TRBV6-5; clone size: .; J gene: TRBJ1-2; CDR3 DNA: TGTGCCAGCAGTCCCCCAGGGGACTATGGCTACACCTTC; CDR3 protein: CASSPPGDYGYTF
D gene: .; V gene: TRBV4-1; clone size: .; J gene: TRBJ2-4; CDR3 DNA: TGCGCCAGCAGCCAAGATCGGGGTGGAGGATACATTCAGTACTTC; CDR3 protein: CASSQDRGGGYIQYF
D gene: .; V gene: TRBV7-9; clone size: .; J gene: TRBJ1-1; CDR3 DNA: TGTGCCAGCAGCTTAGATGGGGGGTTTGGGGCTTTCTTT; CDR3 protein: CASSLDGGFGAFF
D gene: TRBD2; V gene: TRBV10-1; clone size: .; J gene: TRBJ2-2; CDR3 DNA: TGCGCCAGCAGTGAACTAGCGGGAGGGACGAACACCGGGGAGCTGTTTTTT; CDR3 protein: CASSELAGGTNTGELFF
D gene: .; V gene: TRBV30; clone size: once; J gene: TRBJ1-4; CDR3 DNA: TGTGCCTGGAGTGTTCAGGGGAGTGACGAAAAACTGTTTTTT; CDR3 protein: CAWSVQGSDEKLFF
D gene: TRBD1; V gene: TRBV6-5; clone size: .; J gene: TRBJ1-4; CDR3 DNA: TGTGCCAGCAGCCCACAGGGGGCTGTCGATGAAAAACTGTTTTTT; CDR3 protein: CASSPQGAVDEKLFF
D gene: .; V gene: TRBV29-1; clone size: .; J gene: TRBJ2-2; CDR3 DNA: TGCAGCGGCACCTTCAGGACCGGGGAGCTGTTTTTT; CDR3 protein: CSGTFRTGELFF
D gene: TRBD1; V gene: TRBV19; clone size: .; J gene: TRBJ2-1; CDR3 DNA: TGTGCCAGTAGTACCGCAGGGGGATACAATGAGCAGTTCTTC; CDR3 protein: CASSTAGGYNEQFF
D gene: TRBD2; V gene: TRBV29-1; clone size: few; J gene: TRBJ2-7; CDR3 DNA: TGCAGCGTTCGTGGACTAGCGGGAGGCAGACGATTCTACGAGCAGTACTTC; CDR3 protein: CSVRGLAGGRRFYEQYF
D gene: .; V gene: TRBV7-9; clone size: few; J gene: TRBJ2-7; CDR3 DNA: TGTGCCAGCAGCTTTGCGACAGGTGCCGAGCAGTACTTC; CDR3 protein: CASSFATGAEQYF
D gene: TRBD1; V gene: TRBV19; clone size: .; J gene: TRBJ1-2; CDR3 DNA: TGTGCCAGTAGTCAAACCGGGACAGGGATCTACTATGGCTACACCTTC; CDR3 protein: CASSQTGTGIYYGYTF
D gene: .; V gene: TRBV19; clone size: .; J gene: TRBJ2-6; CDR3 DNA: TGTGCCAGTACCGTCTCTGGGGCCAACGTCCTGACTTTC; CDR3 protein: CASTVSGANVLTF
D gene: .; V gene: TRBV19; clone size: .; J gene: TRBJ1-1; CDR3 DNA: TGTGCCAGTAGCACAAGAGGGAACACTGAAGCTTTCTTT; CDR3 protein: CASSTRGNTEAFF
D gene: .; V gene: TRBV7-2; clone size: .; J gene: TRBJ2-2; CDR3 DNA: TGTGCCAGCAGCTTAGCGTCGCTACTAAACACCGGGGAGCTGTTTTTT; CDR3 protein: CASSLASLLNTGELFF
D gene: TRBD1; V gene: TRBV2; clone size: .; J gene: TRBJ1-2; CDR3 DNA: TGTGCCAGCAGTGAAGGCCCCCAGGGGGCCGGCTATGGCTACACCTTC; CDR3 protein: CASSEGPQGAGYGYTF
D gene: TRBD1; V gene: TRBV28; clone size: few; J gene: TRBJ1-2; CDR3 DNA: TGTGCCAGCAGTTCCACAGGGGGGGGTTCTAACTATGGCTACACCTTC; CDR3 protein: CASSSTGGGSNYGYTF
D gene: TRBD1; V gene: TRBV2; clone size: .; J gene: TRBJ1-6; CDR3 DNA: TGTGCCAGCCTCGGGACAGGATCACCCCTCCACTTT; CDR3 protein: CASLGTGSPLHF
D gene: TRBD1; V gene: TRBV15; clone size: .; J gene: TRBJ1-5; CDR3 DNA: TGCGCCACCAGCAGAGGGGACAGGGCTAGCAATCAGCCCCAGCATTTT; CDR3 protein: CATSRGDRASNQPQHF
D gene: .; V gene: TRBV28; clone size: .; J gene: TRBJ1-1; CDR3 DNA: TGTGCCAGCAGTTCAGGAGGGATGAACACTGAAGCTTTCTTT; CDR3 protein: CASSSGGMNTEAFF
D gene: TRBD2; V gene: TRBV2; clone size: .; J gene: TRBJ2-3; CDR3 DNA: TGTGCCAGCAGTGAGGGCGGGGGAAGCACAGATACGCAGTATTTT; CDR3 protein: CASSEGGGSTDTQYF
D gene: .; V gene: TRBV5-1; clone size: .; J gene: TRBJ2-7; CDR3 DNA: TGCGCCAGCAGCTTGGGTCCAGGTGGCCCCTACGAGCAGTACTTC; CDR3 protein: CASSLGPGGPYEQYF
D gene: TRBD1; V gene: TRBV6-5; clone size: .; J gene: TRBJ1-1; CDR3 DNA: TGTGCCAGCAGTTACCAACAGGGGTTGGGCACTGAAGCTTTCTTT; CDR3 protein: CASSYQQGLGTEAFF
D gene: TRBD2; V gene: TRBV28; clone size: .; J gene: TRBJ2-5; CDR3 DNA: TGTGCCAGCAGTCAAACCCTCGGACTAGCGGGGGAAGGGGAGCAGTACTTC; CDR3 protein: CASSQTLGLAGEGEQYF
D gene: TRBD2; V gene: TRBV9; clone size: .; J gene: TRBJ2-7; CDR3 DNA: TGTGCCAGCAGCCCCGCTCGGGGGGACCACGAGCAGTACTTC; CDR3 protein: CASSPARGDHEQYF
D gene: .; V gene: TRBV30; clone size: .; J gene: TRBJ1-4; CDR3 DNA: TGTGCCTGGAGTGAAACCAGGGGATCCAATGAAAAACTGTTTTTT; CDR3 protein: CAWSETRGSNEKLFF
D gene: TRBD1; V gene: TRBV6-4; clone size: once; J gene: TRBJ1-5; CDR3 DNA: TGTGCCAGCAGTGACCTGGGACAGGGGTCAGCCAATCAGCCCCAGCATTTT; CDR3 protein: CASSDLGQGSANQPQHF
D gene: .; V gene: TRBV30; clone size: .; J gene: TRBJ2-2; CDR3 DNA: TGTGCCTGGACTGAGGACACCGGGGAGCTGTTTTTT; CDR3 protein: CAWTEDTGELFF
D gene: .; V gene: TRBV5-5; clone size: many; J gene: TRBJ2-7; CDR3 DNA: TGTGCCAGCAACCCGGGCGACAGTTATTCCTACGAGCAGTACTTC; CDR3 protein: CASNPGDSYSYEQYF
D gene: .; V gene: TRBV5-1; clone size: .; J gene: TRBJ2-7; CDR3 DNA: TGCGCCAGCAGCTTGGGACAATCCTACGAGCAGTACTTC; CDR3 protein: CASSLGQSYEQYF
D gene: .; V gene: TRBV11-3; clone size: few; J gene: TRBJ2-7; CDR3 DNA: TGTGCCAGCAGCTTAAAGGGAGGACGCCAGAAGGACTACGAGCAGTACTTC; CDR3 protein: CASSLKGGRQKDYEQYF
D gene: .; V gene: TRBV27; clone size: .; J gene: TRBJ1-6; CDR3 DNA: TGTGCCAGCAGTTTTCTGGCGGGTAATAATTCACCCCTCCACTTT; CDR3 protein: CASSFLAGNNSPLHF
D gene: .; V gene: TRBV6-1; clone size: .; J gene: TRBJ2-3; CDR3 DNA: TGTGCCAGCCGCCGGGACACTTCCACAGATACGCAGTATTTT; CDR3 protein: CASRRDTSTDTQYF
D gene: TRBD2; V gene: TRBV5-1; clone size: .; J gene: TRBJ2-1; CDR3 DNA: TGCGCCAGCAGCTTGGCGGGAGGGCACTACAATGAGCAGTTCTTC; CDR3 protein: CASSLAGGHYNEQFF
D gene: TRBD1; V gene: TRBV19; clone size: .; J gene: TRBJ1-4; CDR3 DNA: TGTGCCAGTAGTCGTGGACAGGGGTATGAAAAACTGTTTTTT; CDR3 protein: CASSRGQGYEKLFF
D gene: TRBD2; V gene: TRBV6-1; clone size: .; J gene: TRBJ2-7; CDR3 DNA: TGTGCCAGCAGTTTCGAAGCGGGAGGGCCCTACGAGCAGTACTTC; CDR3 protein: CASSFEAGGPYEQYF
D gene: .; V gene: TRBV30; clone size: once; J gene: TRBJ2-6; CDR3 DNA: TGTGCCTGGAGTCCCTGGGACACCTACTCTGGGGCCAACGTCCTGACTTTC; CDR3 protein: CAWSPWDTYSGANVLTF
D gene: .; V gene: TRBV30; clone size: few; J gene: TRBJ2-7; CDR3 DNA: TGTGCCTGGAGAACAGGCAGGAGTGGCCAGCACGAGCAGTACTTC; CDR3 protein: CAWRTGRSGQHEQYF
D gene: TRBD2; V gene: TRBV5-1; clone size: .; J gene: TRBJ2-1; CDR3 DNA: TGCGCCAGCAGCCCGGGACTATCGGCCCACAATGAGCAGTTCTTC; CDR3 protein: CASSPGLSAHNEQFF
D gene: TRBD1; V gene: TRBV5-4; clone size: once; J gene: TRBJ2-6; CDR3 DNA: TGTGCCAGCAGCTTACCTCCAGGGGGTGCCTCTGGGGCCAACGTCCTGACTTTC; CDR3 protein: CASSLPPGGASGANVLTF
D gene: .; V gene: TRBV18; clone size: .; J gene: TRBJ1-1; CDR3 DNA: TGTGCCAGCTCACCCGGACTGGCGCTTGGGAGAACTGAAGCTTTCTTT; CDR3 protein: CASSPGLALGRTEAFF
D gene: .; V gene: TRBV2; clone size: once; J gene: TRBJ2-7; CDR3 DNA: TGTGCCAGCAGTGTGAAGGGAGTCTCCTACGAGCAGTACTTC; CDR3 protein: CASSVKGVSYEQYF
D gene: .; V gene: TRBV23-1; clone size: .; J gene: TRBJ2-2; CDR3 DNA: TGCGCCAGCAGTCGCCCCACGGGGAGAAGAAACACCGGGGAGCTGTTTTTT; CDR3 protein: CASSRPTGRRNTGELFF
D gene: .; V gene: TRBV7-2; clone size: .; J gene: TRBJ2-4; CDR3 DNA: TGTGCCAGCAGCTTAGACCTCCAGGTTCAGTACTTC; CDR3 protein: CASSLDLQVQYF
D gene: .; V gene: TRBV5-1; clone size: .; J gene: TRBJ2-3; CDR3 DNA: TGCGCCAGCAGGTCTAGGGGTTTTAGCACAGATACGCAGTATTTT; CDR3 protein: CASRSRGFSTDTQYF
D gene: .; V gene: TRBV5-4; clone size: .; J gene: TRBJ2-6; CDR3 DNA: TGTGCCAGCAGCCCCGACTTCTCTGGGGCCAACGTCCTGACTTTC; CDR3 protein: CASSPDFSGANVLTF
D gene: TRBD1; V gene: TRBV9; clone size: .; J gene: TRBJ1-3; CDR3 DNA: TGTGCCAGCAGCGCTATGACAGGGGTCGGAAACACCATATATTTT; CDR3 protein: CASSAMTGVGNTIYF
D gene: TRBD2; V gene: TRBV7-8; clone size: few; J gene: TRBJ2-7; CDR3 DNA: TGTGCCAGCAGCTTCTTCCCGTGGACTAGCGGGAGCTACGAGCAGTACTTC; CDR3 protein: CASSFFPWTSGSYEQYF
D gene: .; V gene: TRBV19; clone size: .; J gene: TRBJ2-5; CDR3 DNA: TGTGCCAGTAGTATTAGCAGGGAAGAGACCCAGTACTTC; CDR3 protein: CASSISREETQYF
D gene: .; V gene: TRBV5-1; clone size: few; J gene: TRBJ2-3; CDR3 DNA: TGCGCCAGCAGCCCGCGGGGCGGGGCAGGTACAGATACGCAGTATTTT; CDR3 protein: CASSPRGGAGTDTQYF
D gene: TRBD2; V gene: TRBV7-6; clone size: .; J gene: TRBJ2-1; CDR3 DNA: TGTGCCAGCAGCTCCAGGACTAGCGGTAACAATGAGCAGTTCTTC; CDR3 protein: CASSSRTSGNNEQFF
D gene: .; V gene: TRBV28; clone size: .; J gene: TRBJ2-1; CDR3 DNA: TGTGCCAGCAGTTTAGACACTTACAATGAGCAGTTCTTC; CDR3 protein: CASSLDTYNEQFF
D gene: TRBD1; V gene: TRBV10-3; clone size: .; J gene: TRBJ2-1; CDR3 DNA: TGTGCCATCAGAGGGACAGGGGATGTTAACAATGAGCAGTTCTTC; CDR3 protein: CAIRGTGDVNNEQFF
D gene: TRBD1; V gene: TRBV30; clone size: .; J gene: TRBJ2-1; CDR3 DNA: TGTGCCTGGCAGGGACAGGCGAGGAATGAGCAGTTCTTC; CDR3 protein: CAWQGQARNEQFF
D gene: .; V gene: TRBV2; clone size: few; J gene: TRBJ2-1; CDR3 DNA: TGTGCCAGCAGCCGGGACACCGATGAGCAGTTCTTC; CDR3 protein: CASSRDTDEQFF
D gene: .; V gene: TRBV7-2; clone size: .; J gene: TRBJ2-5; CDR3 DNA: TGTGCCAGCAGCTTAGAACTGTTGTACCAAGAGACCCAGTACTTC; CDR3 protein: CASSLELLYQETQYF
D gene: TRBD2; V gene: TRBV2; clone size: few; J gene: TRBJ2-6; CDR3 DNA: TGTGCCAGCAGTTGGACTAGCGGTTCCAACGTCCTGACTTTC; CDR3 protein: CASSWTSGSNVLTF
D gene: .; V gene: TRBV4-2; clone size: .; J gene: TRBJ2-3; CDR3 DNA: TGTGCCAGCAGCCAAGACGGAGTAGGGGGAAGCACAGATACGCAGTATTTT; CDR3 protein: CASSQDGVGGSTDTQYF
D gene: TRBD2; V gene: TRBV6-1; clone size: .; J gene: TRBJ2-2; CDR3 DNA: TGTGCCAGCAGTGTCGCCGGCCAGGGAGGGCGTAGGGCGAACACCGGGGAGCTGTTTTTT; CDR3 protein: CASSVAGQGGRRANTGELFF
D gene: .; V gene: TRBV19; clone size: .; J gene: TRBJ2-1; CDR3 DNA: TGTGCCAGTACGGATTTCGGGTACAATGAGCAGTTCTTC; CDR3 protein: CASTDFGYNEQFF